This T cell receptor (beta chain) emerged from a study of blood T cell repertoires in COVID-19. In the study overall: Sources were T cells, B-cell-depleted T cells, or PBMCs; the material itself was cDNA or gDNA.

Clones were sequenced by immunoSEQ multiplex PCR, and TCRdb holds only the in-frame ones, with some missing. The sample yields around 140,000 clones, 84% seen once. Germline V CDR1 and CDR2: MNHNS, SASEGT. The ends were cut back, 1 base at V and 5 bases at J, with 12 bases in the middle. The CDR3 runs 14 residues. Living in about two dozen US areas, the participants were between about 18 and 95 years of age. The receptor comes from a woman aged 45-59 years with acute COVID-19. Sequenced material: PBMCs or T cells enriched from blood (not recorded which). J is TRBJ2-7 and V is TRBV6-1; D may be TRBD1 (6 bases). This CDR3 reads CASSEGLGAHEQYF. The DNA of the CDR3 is TGTGCCAGCAGTGAAGGTCTGGGGGCCCACGAGCAGTACTTC.